Reported below is one T cell receptor beta chain. Its target is not known. Germline assignment: CDR1 MNHEY and CDR2 SVGAGI. Losses at the gene ends were 0 bases for V and 3 bases for J; bases not matched to a gene: 0. There are 14 residues in the CDR3. As for the donors, each was a healthy bone marrow donor. The data derive from a study of cytomegalovirus exposure and HLA in healthy donors. Study at large: In a previous analysis, 110 million or so unique TCR beta sequences were found from about 179 million T cells.

Researchers ran the PCR with 60 Vbeta and 13 Jbeta primers. TCRdb's table, derived via immunoSEQ multiplex PCR, lists solely in-frame clones and lacks some. The table includes hundreds of thousands of clones, around 80% detected once. The study, taken as a whole, reports: When a later analysis compared HLA-associated TCR beta chains with equally common others, the HLA-associated chains turned out to be more clonally expanded and to have lower generation probabilities. According to an earlier analysis, most TCR beta V segments yielded productive rearrangements about 87% or about 30% of the time.

V is TRBV6-5 and J is TRBJ2-7; 9 bases fit TRBD1. The TCR comes from a woman aged 55-75 years in good health and CMV-seropositive. Sequenced: PBMCs. The CDR3 DNA reads as TGTGCCAGCAGTTACTCGGACAGGGGCTACGAGCAGTACTTC. It codes for CASSYSDRGYEQYF.